The next 26 T cell receptor beta chains were all read from a single sample in a study of blood T cell repertoires in COVID-19 (dated by TCRdb to 2018 to 2021). The receptor library was made with the immunoSEQ multiplex PCR assay. The clones in this table, taken by TCRdb from immuneACCESS, are in-frame only. Not every clone is retained; where verified, under half of the shortfall comes from an unresolved V gene, and the cause of the rest is unknown. The sample data list some 110,000 clones, and 70% to 75% of these were observed just once. Around 0.92% of the sample comes from the top ten. The specimen sequenced was peripheral blood. Source of these receptors: a human donor with acute or convalescent COVID-19. The donor label of this sample is uncertain.

This chain links TRBV6-5 with TRBJ1-2; maybe TRBD1 (6 bases). Trimming took off 10 bases at V and 6 bases at J, with 15 bases between the two ends. This CDR3 is 12 amino acids long. Germline V gene data show CDR1 as MNHEY and CDR2 as SVGAGI. The CDR3 loop is CATNSRGNGYTF. The CDR3 DNA sequence: TGTGCCACTAATTCGAGGGGGAATGGCTACACCTTC.

The chain links TRBV5-1 to TRBJ2-5, with 16 positions matching TRBD2. Germline-derived CDR1 and CDR2 are SGHRS and YFSETQ. The CDR3 totals 19 residues. Germline trimming cut 4 bases from V and 1 base from J; bases unmatched to any gene: 10. This CDR3 is CASSPRPGTSGGAQETQYF. The CDR3 nucleotides read TGCGCCAGCAGCCCGCGCCCGGGGACTAGCGGGGGGGCCCAAGAGACCCAGTACTTC.

This clone was seen more than once but under ten times. The genes are TRBV15 and TRBJ1-5; D not certain. The ends were cut back, 0 bases at V and 4 bases at J, with 7 bases in the middle. Germline V gene data show CDR1 as LNHNV and CDR2 as YYDKDF (reference sequence). This CDR3 contains 14 residues. This chain's CDR3 is CATSREARNQPQHF. The CDR3 nucleotides read TGTGCCACCAGCAGAGAGGCCAGGAATCAGCCCCAGCATTTT.

The chain couples TRBV6-5 to TRBJ1-4; the D is unclear. Trimming removed 0 bases at V and 3 bases at J, with 8 bases between. This CDR3 spans 15 amino acids. Germline CDR1 MNHEY, CDR2 SVGAGI. The CDR3 bases are TGTGCCAGCAGTTACTCGGGCAGCCCTAATGAAAAACTGTTTTTT. Protein: CASSYSGSPNEKLFF.

This chain joins TRBV6-5 and TRBJ1-5; weak D call: TRBD1 (6 bases). Trimming took 2 bases from V and 1 from J, leaving 9 bases between them. Germline V gene data show CDR1 as MNHEY and CDR2 as SVGAGI. The CDR3 runs to 15 residues. The CDR3 region is CASSYEGGSNQPQHF. In DNA form, the CDR3 reads TGTGCCAGCAGTTACGAGGGGGGGAGCAATCAGCCCCAGCATTTT.

This rearrangement joins TRBV24-1 to TRBJ2-3; 13 nucleotides align to TRBD2. V was clipped by 4 bases and J by 0 bases; unmatched bases: 6. This CDR3 contains 18 residues. Germline CDR1 reads KGHDR; CDR2 reads SFDVKD. The CDR3 is CATSDQLAGGPSTDTQYF. The CDR3 nucleotides are TGTGCCACCAGTGACCAACTAGCGGGGGGGCCCAGCACAGATACGCAGTATTTT.

The chain uses TRBV30 and TRBJ1-2; tentative D call: TRBD1 (5 bases). The V gene lost 0 bases and the J gene lost 7 bases, with 12 bases spanning the gap. This CDR3 has 13 amino acids. Germline CDR1 is GTSNPN and CDR2 is SVGIG (reference sequence). CDR3 DNA: TGTGCCTGGAGTGTATTCAGAAGGGGTGGCTACACCTTC. It translates to CAWSVFRRGGYTF.

The chain combines TRBV6-6 with TRBJ2-1; 15 nucleotides match TRBD2. From germline, CDR1 is MNHNY and CDR2 SVGAGI (reference sequence). This CDR3 is built from 19 residues. V gave up 5 bases and J gave up 0 bases; unmatched junction bases: 8. Here the CDR3 reads CASSRTSGGARSSYNEQFF. The CDR3 DNA sequence: TGTGCCAGCAGTCGGACTAGCGGGGGGGCCCGGAGCTCCTACAATGAGCAGTTCTTC.

This clone has just a few counts. The rearrangement joins TRBV27 to TRBJ1-1; 7 bases are shared with TRBD1. The V and J ends lost 4 bases and 11 bases, in that order; junction bases with no gene match: 4. Germline V lookup: CDR1 MNHEY, CDR2 SMNVEV (reference sequence). The CDR3 covers 11 residues. CDR3 residues: CASSWRGLAFF. The CDR3 DNA sequence: TGTGCCAGCAGTTGGAGGGGGCTTGCTTTCTTT.

This clone appeared once. The rearrangement uses TRBV6-5 and TRBJ1-2; D is unresolved. The CDR3 consists of 16 residues. The ends were cut back, 2 bases at V and 4 bases at J, with 17 bases in the middle. Looked up from germline, CDR1 is MNHEY and CDR2 is SVGAGI. CDR3 in DNA: TGTGCCAGCAGTTACGGAGGACTCTGGTTGGGCTATGGCTACACCTTC. It encodes CASSYGGLWLGYGYTF.

The chain employs TRBV28 and TRBJ1-6; tentative D call: TRBD1 (6 bases). The CDR3 contains 14 residues. The V end was cut by 2 bases, the J end by 9 bases, with 11 bases between. Germline assignment: CDR1 MDHEN and CDR2 SYDVKM. The CDR3 reads CASSLGGGGSPLHF. In DNA, the CDR3 is TGTGCCAGCAGTTTAGGGGGCGGTGGTTCACCCCTCCACTTT.

The chain couples TRBV30 to TRBJ2-7, with 12 bases aligning to TRBD2. Looked up from germline, CDR1 is GTSNPN and CDR2 is SVGIG (reference sequence). The V and J ends lost 0 bases and 8 bases, in that order; junction bases with no gene match: 8. The CDR3 has 15 residues. CDR3 nucleotides: TGTGCCTGGAGTGTAAGGGCTAGCGGGGGGGCTAAGCAGTACTTC. Translation: CAWSVRASGGAKQYF. The whole variable domain, filled in from reference TRBV30 and TRBJ2-7, reads SQTIHQWPATLVQPVGSPLSLECTVEGTSNPNLYWYRQAAGRGLQLLFYSVGIGQISSEVPQNLSASRPQDRQFILSSKKLLLSDSGFYLCAWSVRASGGAKQYFGPGTRLTVT.

The gene calls are TRBV7-9 and TRBJ1-5; D is unclear. Germline values: CDR1 SEHNR, CDR2 FQNEAQ (reference sequence). The CDR3 spans 15 residues. V dropped 0 bases and J dropped 3 bases, with 9 bases sitting between them. The CDR3 DNA sequence: TGTGCCAGCAGCTTAGCCTTCAGCGACAATCAGCCCCAGCATTTT. It specifies CASSLAFSDNQPQHF.

V and J are TRBV6-1 and TRBJ1-1; D is unclear. Trimming stripped 1 base from V and 7 bases from J, with 10 bases between. CDR1 MNHNS and CDR2 SASEGT come from the germline V gene. The CDR3 length is 13 residues. This CDR3 is CASSEGFTVEAFF. DNA for the CDR3: TGTGCCAGCAGTGAAGGCTTTACGGTTGAAGCTTTCTTT.

The V and J genes are TRBV7-9 and TRBJ2-1, with D possibly being TRBD2 (7 bases). Trimming pared 1 base from V and 4 bases from J, leaving 11 bases between. The CDR3 is made up of 15 amino acids. Germline values: CDR1 SEHNR, CDR2 FQNEAQ (reference sequence). The CDR3 spells CASSLGGGAYNEQFF. The CDR3 nucleotides are TGTGCCAGCAGCTTAGGAGGGGGGGCGTACAATGAGCAGTTCTTC.

This rearrangement joins TRBV2 to TRBJ2-3; TRBD2 matches 10 bases. This CDR3 has 15 residues. The germline gives CDR1 SNHLY, CDR2 FYNNEI. V shed 5 bases and J 0 bases; nucleotides not matched to a gene: 2. The chain's CDR3 is CASSLAGASTDTQYF. In DNA form, the CDR3 reads TGTGCCAGCAGTCTAGCGGGGGCGAGCACAGATACGCAGTATTTT. Full variable domain (remainder filled in from reference TRBV2 and TRBJ2-3): EPEVTQTPSHQVTQMGQEVILRCVPISNHLYFYWYRQILGQKVEFLVSFYNNEISEKSEIFDDQFSVERPDGSNFTLKIRSTKLEDSAMYFCASSLAGASTDTQYFGPGTRLTVL.

This clone was counted a few times. CDR3 protein: CASSLDGVGNQPQHF. For the CDR3, the DNA is TGTGCCAGCAGCTTGGACGGAGTAGGCAATCAGCCCCAGCATTTT. The chain is built from TRBV5-6 and TRBJ1-5; D is unclear. CDR1 SGHDT and CDR2 YYEEEE come from the germline V gene. The V end lost 0 bases, the J end lost 2 bases, and 9 bases lay between the germline ends. This CDR3 has 15 amino acids.

This chain links TRBV2 with TRBJ1-3; TRBD1 is a possible D gene (5 bases). The CDR3 contains 15 residues. The V gene's germline CDR1 is SNHLY and CDR2 FYNNEI. Trimming removed 7 bases from V and 0 bases from J, with 13 bases in between. The CDR3 protein is CASNPQGNSGNTIYF. For the CDR3, the DNA is TGTGCCAGCAACCCTCAGGGCAACTCTGGAAACACCATATATTTT.

The chain couples TRBV6-1 to TRBJ1-2, with 7 bases that match TRBD1. With V trimmed by 5 bases and J by 2 bases, 2 bases remained unmatched. Germline V gene lookup returns CDR1 MNHNS and CDR2 SASEGT. The CDR3 spans 13 residues. The CDR3 reads CASSQQGNYGYTF. DNA for the CDR3: TGTGCCAGCAGTCAACAGGGGAACTATGGCTACACCTTC.

This chain uses TRBV12-3 or TRBV12-4 with TRBJ1-2, with D possibly being TRBD1 (5 bases). The CDR3 consists of 12 residues. V dropped 3 bases and J dropped 6 bases, with 8 bases sitting between them. In DNA, the CDR3 is TGTGCCAGCAGTTTCGGGGGGGATGGCTACACCTTC. This encodes CASSFGGDGYTF.

The V call is TRBV7-9, the J call TRBJ1-6; 8 nucleotides align to TRBD1. J lost 6 bases, V lost 4 bases, and 2 bases had no gene match. CDR1 is SEHNR, CDR2 FQNEAQ, per germline (reference sequence). This CDR3 region has 14 residues. The CDR3 loop is CASSSTGANSPLHF. As DNA, the CDR3 is TGTGCCAGCAGCTCGACAGGGGCTAATTCACCCCTCCACTTT. The variable domain in full, with the rest retrieved from reference TRBV7-9 and TRBJ1-6, is DTGVSQNPRHKITKRGQNVTFRCDPISEHNRLYWYRQTLGQGPEFLTYFQNEAQLEKSRLLSDRFSAERPKGSFSTLEIQRTEQGDSAMYLCASSSTGANSPLHFGNGTRLTVT.

The chain has TRBV20-1 and TRBJ2-4; tentative D call: TRBD2 (6 bases). V lost 3 bases and J lost 6, with 6 bases in between. The CDR3 length is 11 residues. The germline CDR1 and CDR2 sequences are DFQATT and SNEGSKA (reference sequence). CDR3 residues: CSARGGNIQYF. CDR3 DNA sequence: TGCAGTGCTAGGGGGGGAAACATTCAGTACTTC.

The gene calls are TRBV9 and TRBJ1-3, with D uncertain. The V gene lost 2 bases and the J gene lost 4 bases, with 10 bases spanning the gap. This CDR3 region has 14 residues. Germline V gives CDR1 SGDLS, CDR2 YYNGEE. The CDR3 DNA reads TGTGCCAGCAGCGTTCTGGGGAGCGGAAACACCATATATTTT. The encoded protein is CASSVLGSGNTIYF.

The chain is built from TRBV13 and TRBJ2-3; 10 bases fit TRBD2. CDR3 length: 22 residues. The V segment lost 1 base and the J segment 0 bases; nucleotides outside the gene matches: 19. Per germline, CDR1 PRHDT and CDR2 FYEKMQ (reference sequence). Written as DNA, the CDR3 is TGTGCCAGCAGCTTAGATCCCCGATTAGCGGGGGGACAGTTTCCTAGCACAGATACGCAGTATTTT. Translation gives CASSLDPRLAGGQFPSTDTQYF.

This chain uses TRBV5-1 with TRBJ1-2; tentatively, D is TRBD1 (6 bases). Trimming cost V 0 bases and J 3 bases, with 12 bases left between them. The CDR3 runs 15 residues. Germline lookup yields CDR1 SGHRS and CDR2 YFSETQ. The CDR3 bases are TGCGCCAGCAGCTTGGACAGCGGGGGGCACTATGGCTACACCTTC. Its translation: CASSLDSGGHYGYTF. The full variable domain, in which reference TRBV5-1 and TRBJ1-2 provide the parts outside the CDR3, is KAGVTQTPRYLIKTRGQQVTLSCSPISGHRSVSWYQQTPGQGLQFLFEYFSETQRNKGNFPGRFSGRQFSNSRSEMNVSTLELGDSALYLCASSLDSGGHYGYTFGSGTRLTVV.

V usage is TRBV20-1 and J usage is TRBJ2-7; the match to TRBD1 covers 8 bases. Germline CDR1 and CDR2: DFQATT and SNEGSKA (reference sequence). Unmatched junction bases numbered 10, after V lost 3 bases and J lost 3 bases. The CDR3 extends over 15 amino acids. This CDR3 reads CSASTEDREIYEQYF. The CDR3, as DNA: TGCAGTGCTAGTACCGAGGACAGGGAGATCTACGAGCAGTACTTC.